This TCR beta chain was sequenced during a study of blood T cell repertoires in COVID-19. Background on the study: In each case, the material was cDNA or gDNA derived from T cells, B-cell-depleted T cells, or PBMCs.

From germline, CDR1 is MGHDK and CDR2 SYGVNS. V lost 3 bases to trimming and J lost 12 bases, with 15 bases between them. There are 13 residues in the CDR3. Original data processing: The assay estimated nucleated cells by amplifying reference gene primers. Here immunoSEQ multiplex PCR was the method, and the copy in TCRdb shows in-frame clones only, minus some. V, J and clone size are those of that table, while D and trimming were read from the DNA. The sample has around 120,000 clones, around nine tenths seen once. This clonotype was obtained from a human donor with active COVID-19. The donor label of this sample is uncertain. Sequencing was performed on peripheral blood. The rearrangement links TRBV25-1 to TRBJ2-1, with D maybe TRBD2 (5 bases). DNA for the CDR3: TGTGCCAGCAGTGACTTTCCCGGACTTGGGCAGTTCTTC. Its protein is CASSDFPGLGQFF.